What follows are 2 T cell receptor beta chains derived from one specimen sequenced in a study of control samples from healthy donors and cancer patients. The method was immunoSEQ multiplex PCR; TCRdb's version includes in-frame clones alone and lacks a portion of them. The repertoire has about 140,000 clones, about 86% of them found once; the top ten carry 1.5% to 2%. The sample was blood. Receptors were obtained from a man aged 18 to 35 in good health.

This clone was detected only once. The chain combines TRBV5-1 with TRBJ2-2, with 10 bases that match TRBD1. Per the germline V gene, CDR1 is SGHRS and CDR2 is YFSETQ. With 0 bases clipped from V and 7 bases from J, the junction kept 6 bases outside the gene matches. This CDR3 has 16 amino acids. For the CDR3, the DNA is TGCGCCAGCAGCTTGGCCGGGACAGGGGTTGGCGGGGAGCTGTTTTTT. The encoded protein is CASSLAGTGVGGELFF.

V usage is TRBV19 and J usage is TRBJ2-7; D is tentatively TRBD1 or TRBD2 (6 bases each). There are 15 residues in the CDR3. CDR1 and CDR2 (germline): LNHDA, SQIVND (reference sequence). Trimming removed 5 bases at V and 3 bases at J, with 17 bases between. CDR3 in DNA: TGTGCCAGTAGTGGGGGGCGGGGCCCGGACTACGAGCAGTACTTC. Translated: CASSGGRGPDYEQYF.